This T cell receptor beta chain was captured by sequencing in a study of T cell repertoires in ileal Crohn's disease. Clones were sequenced by immunoSEQ multiplex PCR, and TCRdb holds only the in-frame ones, with some missing. The sample shows some 2,200 clones, roughly 60% of them seen only once. The V gene lost 0 bases and the J gene lost 6 bases, with 13 bases spanning the gap. CDR1 and CDR2 (germline): SGHDT, YYEEEE. CDR3 length: 15 residues. This clone was counted between two and nine times. Time point reported: neoterminal ileum biopsy at postoperative endoscopy, about 6 months after surgery. This chain uses TRBV5-6 with TRBJ1-5, with D possibly matching TRBD1 (5 bases). The origin of this receptor is an adult with Crohn's disease. The specimen sequenced was ileal tissue. The CDR3 bases are TGTGCCAGCAGCTTGGCATCCGGGGGACCTCAGCCCCAGCATTTT. It specifies CASSLASGGPQPQHF.